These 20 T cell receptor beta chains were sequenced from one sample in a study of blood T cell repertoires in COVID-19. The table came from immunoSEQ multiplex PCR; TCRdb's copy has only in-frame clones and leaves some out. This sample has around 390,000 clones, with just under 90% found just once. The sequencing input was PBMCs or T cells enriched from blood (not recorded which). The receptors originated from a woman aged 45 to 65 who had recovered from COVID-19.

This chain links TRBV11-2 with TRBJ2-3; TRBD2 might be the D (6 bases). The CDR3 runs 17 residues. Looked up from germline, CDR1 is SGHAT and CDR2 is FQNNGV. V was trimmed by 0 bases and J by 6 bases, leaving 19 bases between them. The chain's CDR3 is CASSLDRLDSPTDTQYF. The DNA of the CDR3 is TGTGCCAGCAGCTTAGATCGACTAGACTCCCCCACCGATACGCAGTATTTT.

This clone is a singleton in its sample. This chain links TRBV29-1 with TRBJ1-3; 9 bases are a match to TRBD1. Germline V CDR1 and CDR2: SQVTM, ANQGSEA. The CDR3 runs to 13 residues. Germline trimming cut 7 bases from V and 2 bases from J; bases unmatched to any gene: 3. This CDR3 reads CSGGDRAGNTIYF. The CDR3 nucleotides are TGCAGCGGTGGGGACAGGGCTGGAAACACCATATATTTT. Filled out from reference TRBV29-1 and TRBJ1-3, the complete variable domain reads SAVISQKPSRDICQRGTSLTIQCQVDSQVTMMFWYRQQPGQSLTLIATANQGSEATYESGFVIDKFPISRPNLTFSTLTVSNMSPEDSSIYLCSGGDRAGNTIYFGEGSWLTVV.

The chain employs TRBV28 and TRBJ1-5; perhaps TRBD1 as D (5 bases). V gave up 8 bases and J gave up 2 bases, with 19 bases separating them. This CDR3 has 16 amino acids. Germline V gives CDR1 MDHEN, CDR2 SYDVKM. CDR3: CASSLKGPSGNQPQHF. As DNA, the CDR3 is TGTGCCAGCTCCTTAAAGGGGCCTAGTGGCAATCAGCCCCAGCATTTT. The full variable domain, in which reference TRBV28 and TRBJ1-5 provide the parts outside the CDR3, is DVKVTQSSRYLVKRTGEKVFLECVQDMDHENMFWYRQDPGLGLRLIYFSYDVKMKEKGDIPEGYSVSREKKERFSLILESASTNQTSMYLCASSLKGPSGNQPQHFGDGTRLSIL.

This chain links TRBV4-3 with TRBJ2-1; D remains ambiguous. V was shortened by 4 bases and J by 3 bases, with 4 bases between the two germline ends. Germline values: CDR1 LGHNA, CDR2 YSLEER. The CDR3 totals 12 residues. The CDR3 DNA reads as TGCGCCAGCAGCCTCTTCTACAATGAGCAGTTCTTC. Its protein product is CASSLFYNEQFF.

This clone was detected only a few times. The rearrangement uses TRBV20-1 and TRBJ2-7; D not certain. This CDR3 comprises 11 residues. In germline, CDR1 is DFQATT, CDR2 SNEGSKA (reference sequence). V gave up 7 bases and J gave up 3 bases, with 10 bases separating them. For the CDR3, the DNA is TGCAGTGTAAGGCGGAGCTACGAGCAGTACTTC. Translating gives CSVRRSYEQYF.

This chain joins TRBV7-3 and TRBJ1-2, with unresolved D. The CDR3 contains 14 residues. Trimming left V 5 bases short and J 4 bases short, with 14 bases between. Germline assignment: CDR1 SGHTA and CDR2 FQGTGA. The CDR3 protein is CASSPGGQRYGYTF. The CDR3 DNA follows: TGTGCCAGCAGCCCGGGTGGCCAACGCTATGGCTACACCTTC.

The CDR3 sequence is CASSIGSLLTDTQYF. The CDR3 DNA sequence: TGTGCCAGTAGTATAGGTTCTTTACTTACAGATACGCAGTATTTT. The genes are TRBV19 and TRBJ2-3; the D is unclear. This CDR3 is built from 15 residues. Germline CDR1 reads LNHDA; CDR2 reads SQIVND (reference sequence). V was trimmed by 1 base and J by 3 bases, leaving 11 bases between them.

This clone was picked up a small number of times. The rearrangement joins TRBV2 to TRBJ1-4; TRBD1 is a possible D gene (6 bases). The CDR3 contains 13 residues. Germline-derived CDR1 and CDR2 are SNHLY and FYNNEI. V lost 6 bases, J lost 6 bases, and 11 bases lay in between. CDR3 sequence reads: CASRAGADEKLFF. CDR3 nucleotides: TGTGCCAGCAGAGCAGGGGCGGATGAAAAACTGTTTTTT. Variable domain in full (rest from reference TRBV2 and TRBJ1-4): EPEVTQTPSHQVTQMGQEVILRCVPISNHLYFYWYRQILGQKVEFLVSFYNNEISEKSEIFDDQFSVERPDGSNFTLKIRSTKLEDSAMYFCASRAGADEKLFFGSGTQLSVL.

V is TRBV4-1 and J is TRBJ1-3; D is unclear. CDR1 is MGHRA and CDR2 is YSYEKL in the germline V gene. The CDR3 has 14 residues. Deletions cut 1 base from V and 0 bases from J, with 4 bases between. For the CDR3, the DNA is TGCGCCAGCAGCCAAGTCAACTCTGGAAACACCATATATTTT. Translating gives CASSQVNSGNTIYF.

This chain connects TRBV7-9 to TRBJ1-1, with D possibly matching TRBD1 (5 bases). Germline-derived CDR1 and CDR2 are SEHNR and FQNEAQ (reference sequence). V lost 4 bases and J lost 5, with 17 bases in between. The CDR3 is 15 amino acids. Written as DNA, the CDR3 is TGTGCCAGCAGCTCGCCTAGACAGCTTGGGACTGAAGCTTTCTTT. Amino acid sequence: CASSSPRQLGTEAFF.

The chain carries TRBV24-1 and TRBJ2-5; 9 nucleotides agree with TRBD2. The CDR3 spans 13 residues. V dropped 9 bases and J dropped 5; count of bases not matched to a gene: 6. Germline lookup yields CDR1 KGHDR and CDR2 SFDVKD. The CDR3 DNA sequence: TGTGCCACCGCGGGAGGGGGAGGGGAGACCCAGTACTTC. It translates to CATAGGGGETQYF.

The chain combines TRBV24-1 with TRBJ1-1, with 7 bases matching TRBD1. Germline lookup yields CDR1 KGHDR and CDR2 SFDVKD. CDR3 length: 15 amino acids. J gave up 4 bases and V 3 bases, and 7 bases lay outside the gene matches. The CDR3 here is CATSDGAGQRTEAFF. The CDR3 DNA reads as TGTGCCACCAGTGATGGGGCGGGACAGCGCACTGAAGCTTTCTTT.

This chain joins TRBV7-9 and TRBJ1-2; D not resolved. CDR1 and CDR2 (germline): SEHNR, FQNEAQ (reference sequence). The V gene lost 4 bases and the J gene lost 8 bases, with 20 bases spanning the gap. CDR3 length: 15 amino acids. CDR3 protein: CASSSAGSPAYGYTF. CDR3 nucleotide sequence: TGTGCCAGCAGCTCGGCCGGGAGCCCGGCATACGGCTACACCTTC.

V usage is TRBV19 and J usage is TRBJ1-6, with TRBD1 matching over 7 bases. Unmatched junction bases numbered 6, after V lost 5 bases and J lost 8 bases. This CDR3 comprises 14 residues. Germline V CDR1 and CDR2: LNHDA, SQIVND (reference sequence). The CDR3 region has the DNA TGTGCCAGTAGTGTGGGACAGCTTGATTCACCCCTCCACTTT. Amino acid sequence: CASSVGQLDSPLHF.

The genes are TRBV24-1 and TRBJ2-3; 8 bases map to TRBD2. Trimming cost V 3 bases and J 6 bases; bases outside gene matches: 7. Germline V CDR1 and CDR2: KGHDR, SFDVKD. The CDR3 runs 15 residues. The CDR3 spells CATSDPRGGLDTQYF. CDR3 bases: TGTGCCACCAGTGATCCCCGGGGGGGCTTGGATACGCAGTATTTT.

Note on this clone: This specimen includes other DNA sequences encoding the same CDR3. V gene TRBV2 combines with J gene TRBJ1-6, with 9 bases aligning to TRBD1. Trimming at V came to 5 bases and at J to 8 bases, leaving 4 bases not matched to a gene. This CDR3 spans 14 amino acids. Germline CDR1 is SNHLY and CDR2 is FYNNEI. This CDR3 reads CASSQTGGDSPLHF. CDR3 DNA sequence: TGTGCCAGCAGTCAGACAGGGGGTGATTCACCCCTCCACTTT.

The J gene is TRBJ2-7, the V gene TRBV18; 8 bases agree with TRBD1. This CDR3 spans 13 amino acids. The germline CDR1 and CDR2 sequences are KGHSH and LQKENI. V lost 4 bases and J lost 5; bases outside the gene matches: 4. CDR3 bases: TGTGCCAGCTCACGGGGACAGGAGGACGAGCAGTACTTC. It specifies CASSRGQEDEQYF.

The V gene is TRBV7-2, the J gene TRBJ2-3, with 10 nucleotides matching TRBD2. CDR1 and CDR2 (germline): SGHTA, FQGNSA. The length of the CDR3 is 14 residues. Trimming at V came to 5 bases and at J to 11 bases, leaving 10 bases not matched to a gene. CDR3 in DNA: TGTGCCAGCAGCAGCGGGGGGGGCAGAGCGGTGCAGTATTTT. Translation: CASSSGGGRAVQYF.

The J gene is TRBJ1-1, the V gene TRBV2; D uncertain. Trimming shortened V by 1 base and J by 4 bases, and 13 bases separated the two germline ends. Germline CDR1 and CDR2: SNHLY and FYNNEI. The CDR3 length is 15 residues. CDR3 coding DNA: TGTGCCAGCAGTGAAGAGCCCAAATCGGGCACTGAAGCTTTCTTT. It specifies CASSEEPKSGTEAFF.

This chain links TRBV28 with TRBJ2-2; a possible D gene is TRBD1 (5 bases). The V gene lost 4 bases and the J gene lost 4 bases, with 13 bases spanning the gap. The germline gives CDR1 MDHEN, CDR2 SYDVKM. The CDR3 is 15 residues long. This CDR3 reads CASSSGQMGTGELFF. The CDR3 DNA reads TGTGCCAGCAGTTCAGGGCAGATGGGCACCGGGGAGCTGTTTTTT.